This TCR beta chain was sequenced during a study of blood T cell repertoires in COVID-19. Study information: From T cells, B-cell-depleted T cells, or PBMCs came the material, which was cDNA or gDNA.

Measured with immunoSEQ multiplex PCR; TCRdb has only the in-frame clones, and not every one. The sample has roughly 220,000 clones; about 81% are singletons. The CDR3 is 19 amino acids. After removal of 7 bases from V and 4 bases from J, the junction contained 19 bases not matched to a gene. In germline, CDR1 is SGHNT, CDR2 YENEEA. The chain uses TRBV11-3 and TRBJ2-1; TRBD2 aligns across 10 bases. The sample consisted of peripheral blood. The TCR comes from a woman of 80 years or more with COVID-19, enrolled during active disease. Here the CDR3 reads CASTCSGTSDRKIYNEQFF. The CDR3 DNA follows: TGTGCCAGCACCTGCTCCGGGACTAGCGACCGAAAAATTTACAATGAGCAGTTCTTC.